This TCR beta chain was profiled in a study of T cell responses to AZD1222 COVID-19 vaccine. Study results and caveats: Donors skewed white British and female; clonal diversity was possibly underestimated. Spike-spanning, vaccine-associated CD4 TCRs were dominant at 160-218 and 743-854. Nearly half of spike-specific TCRs reportedly target unmutated variant regions.

Generated by immunoSEQ multiplex PCR, the TCRdb table keeps only in-frame clones and is missing some. Of approximately 100,000 clones listed, around nine tenths are singletons. Comments on this clone: Its antigen remains unknown.

This CDR3 spans 16 amino acids. V gave up 5 bases and J gave up 2 bases, with 15 bases separating them. Germline V CDR1 and CDR2: MNHEY, SMNVEV (reference sequence). The chain carries TRBV27 and TRBJ1-4, with D maybe TRBD1 (6 bases). This TCR derives from an adult in good health. Sequenced material: peripheral blood, taken on day 0 of MenACWY control vaccination. The CDR3 region is CASSTSYRATNEKLFF. DNA for the CDR3: TGTGCCAGCAGTACATCTTACAGGGCCACTAATGAAAAACTGTTTTTT.